One sample yielded the 6 T cell receptor beta chains listed below, sequenced in a study of blood T cell repertoires in COVID-19. Only in-frame clones appear in the TCRdb table, and some are missing; sequencing was by immunoSEQ multiplex PCR. The table lists 150,000 or so clones, under 95% of them singletons. Sequencing was done on a sample of peripheral blood. The origin of the receptors is a man aged 18 to 29 with acute or convalescent COVID-19.

Concerning this clone: The sample holds other DNA sequences that translate to the same CDR3. The rearrangement links TRBV9 to TRBJ1-3; tentative D call: TRBD1 (5 bases). The CDR3 contains 15 residues. Trimming removed 3 bases from V and 2 bases from J, with 12 bases in between. The germline gives CDR1 SGDLS, CDR2 YYNGEE. Written as DNA, the CDR3 is TGTGCCAGCAGCGGAAGGGGTGTGACTGGAAACACCATATATTTT. This codes for CASSGRGVTGNTIYF.

The genes are TRBV20-1 and TRBJ1-1; D gene ambiguous. The CDR3 is made up of 16 amino acids. Germline CDR1 DFQATT, CDR2 SNEGSKA (reference sequence). Trimming stripped 3 bases from V and 6 bases from J, with 23 bases between. The CDR3 DNA follows: TGCAGTGCTAGTGACGCAGGCGCCGTTGTAGGCGCTGAAGCTTTCTTT. The encoded protein is CSASDAGAVVGAEAFF.

The V call is TRBV7-2, the J call TRBJ2-7, with 12 positions matching TRBD2. Germline V gives CDR1 SGHTA, CDR2 FQGNSA. Losses at the gene ends were 1 base for V and 12 bases for J; bases not matched to a gene: 4. The CDR3 sequence is 13 residues long. CDR3 protein: CASSLVLAGGPYF. In nucleotides, the CDR3 is TGTGCCAGCAGCTTAGTCCTAGCGGGAGGGCCGTACTTC. The variable domain in full, with the rest retrieved from reference TRBV7-2 and TRBJ2-7, is GAGVSQSPSNKVTEKGKDVELRCDPISGHTALYWYRQSLGQGLEFLIYFQGNSAPDKSGLPSDRFSAERTGGSVSTLTIQRTQQEDSAVYLCASSLVLAGGPYFGPGTRLTVT.

The chain couples TRBV19 to TRBJ1-2; D gene unclear. The CDR3 has 15 amino acids. The V gene's germline CDR1 is LNHDA and CDR2 SQIVND (reference sequence). The V and J ends lost 4 bases and 4 bases respectively, with 16 bases between them. CDR3 nucleotides: TGTGCCAGTAGTAAGAAGGAGGCAGGCCTCTATGGCTACACCTTC. Encoded protein: CASSKKEAGLYGYTF.

V is TRBV9 and J is TRBJ2-2, with a tentative D call TRBD2 (5 bases). Germline lookup yields CDR1 SGDLS and CDR2 YYNGEE. This CDR3 comprises 14 residues. Between the trimmed V and J ends, which lost 0 bases and 5 bases, there was a span of 8 bases. As DNA, the CDR3 is TGTGCCAGCAGCGTAGTTGAGGGAACCGGGGAGCTGTTTTTT. It is translated as CASSVVEGTGELFF.

The V gene is TRBV2, the J gene TRBJ1-1, with D uncertain. V was trimmed by 6 bases and J by 4 bases, leaving 9 bases between them. CDR1 is SNHLY and CDR2 is FYNNEI in the germline V gene. The CDR3 runs to 12 residues. Here the CDR3 reads CASSSRPTEAFF. Written as DNA, the CDR3 is TGTGCCAGCAGCTCTAGACCCACTGAAGCTTTCTTT.